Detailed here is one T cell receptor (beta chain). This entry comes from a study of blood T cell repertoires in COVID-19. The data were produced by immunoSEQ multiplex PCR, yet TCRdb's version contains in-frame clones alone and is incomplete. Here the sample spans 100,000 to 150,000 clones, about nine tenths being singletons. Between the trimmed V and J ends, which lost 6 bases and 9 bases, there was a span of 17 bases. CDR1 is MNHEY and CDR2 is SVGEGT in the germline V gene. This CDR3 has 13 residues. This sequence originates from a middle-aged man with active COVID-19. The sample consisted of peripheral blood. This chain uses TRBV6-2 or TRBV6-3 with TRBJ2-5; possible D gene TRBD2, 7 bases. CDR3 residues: CASSQEGGKSQYF. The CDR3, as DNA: TGTGCCAGCAGCCAAGAGGGGGGGAAGTCCCAGTACTTC.